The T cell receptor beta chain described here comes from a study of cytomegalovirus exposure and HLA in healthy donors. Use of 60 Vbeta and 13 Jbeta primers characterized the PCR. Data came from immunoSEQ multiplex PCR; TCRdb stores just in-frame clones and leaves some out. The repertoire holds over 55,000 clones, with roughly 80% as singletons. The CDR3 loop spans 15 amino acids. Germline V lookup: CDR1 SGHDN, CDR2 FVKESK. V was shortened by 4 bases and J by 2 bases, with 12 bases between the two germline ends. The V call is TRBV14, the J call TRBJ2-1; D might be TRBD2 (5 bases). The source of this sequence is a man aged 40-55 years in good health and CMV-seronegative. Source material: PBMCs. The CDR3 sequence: CASSPLAGTYNEQFF. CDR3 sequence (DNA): TGTGCCAGCAGCCCCCTCGCGGGCACCTACAATGAGCAGTTCTTC.